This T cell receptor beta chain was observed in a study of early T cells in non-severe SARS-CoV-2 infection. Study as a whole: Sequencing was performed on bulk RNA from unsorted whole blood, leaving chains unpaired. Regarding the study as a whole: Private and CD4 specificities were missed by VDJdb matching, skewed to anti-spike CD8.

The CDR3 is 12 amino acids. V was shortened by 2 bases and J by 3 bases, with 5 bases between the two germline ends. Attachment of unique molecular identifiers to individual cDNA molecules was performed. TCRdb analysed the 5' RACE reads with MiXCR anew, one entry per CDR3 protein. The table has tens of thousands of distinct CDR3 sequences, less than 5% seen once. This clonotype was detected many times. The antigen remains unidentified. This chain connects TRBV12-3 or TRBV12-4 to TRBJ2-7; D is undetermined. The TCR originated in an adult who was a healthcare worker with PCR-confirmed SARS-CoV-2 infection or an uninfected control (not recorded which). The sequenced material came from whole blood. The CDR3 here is CASSLQSYEQYF. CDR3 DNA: TGTGCCAGCAGTTTACAGAGCTACGAGCAGTACTTC.